This is a list of T cell receptor beta chains from one sample in a study of shared clonotypes between healthy human individuals. Profiled with immunoSEQ multiplex PCR; TCRdb holds only in-frame clones, not every one. The table has about 2.4 million clones, 90% to 95% seen once. The specimen was naive CD4+ T cells from PBMCs. These receptors came from a man aged 18 to 30 in good health. Some clones in this sample may be carry-over from other donors' samples. The CDR3 runs from the conserved cysteine through the conserved F or W. The D gene is left open where the match is weak. Clone size is stated in some rows and not others, as once, few, many or a class when expanded.

clone_size: NA; j_call: TRBJ2-7; d_call: NA; v_call: TRBV19; cdr3_aa: CASSLRDGREPYEQYF; cdr3_nt: TGTGCCAGTAGTTTAAGGGACGGTAGAGAGCCCTACGAGCAGTACTTC
clone_size: NA; j_call: TRBJ1-1; d_call: NA; v_call: TRBV30; cdr3_aa: CAWRLKRDHTEAFF; cdr3_nt: TGTGCCTGGAGACTAAAACGCGACCACACTGAAGCTTTCTTT
clone_size: NA; j_call: TRBJ2-1; d_call: TRBD2; v_call: TRBV4-2; cdr3_aa: CASSQDRGGRGDEQFF; cdr3_nt: TGTGCCAGCAGCCAAGATAGAGGCGGGAGGGGCGATGAGCAGTTCTTC
clone_size: NA; j_call: TRBJ1-1; d_call: TRBD1; v_call: TRBV5-6; cdr3_aa: CASSLRGRGTEAFF; cdr3_nt: TGTGCCAGCAGCTTGCGGGGCAGGGGGACTGAAGCTTTCTTT
clone_size: NA; j_call: TRBJ2-1; d_call: NA; v_call: TRBV7-2; cdr3_aa: CASSPGRLARNEQFF; cdr3_nt: TGTGCCAGCAGCCCTGGTCGGCTAGCGAGAAATGAGCAGTTCTTC
clone_size: NA; j_call: TRBJ2-1; d_call: TRBD2; v_call: TRBV9; cdr3_aa: CASSVGQRGAYNEQFF; cdr3_nt: TGTGCCAGCAGCGTAGGTCAGCGGGGCGCCTACAATGAGCAGTTCTTC
clone_size: NA; j_call: TRBJ2-3; d_call: NA; v_call: TRBV11-3; cdr3_aa: CASSRAGAGGFGTQYF; cdr3_nt: TGTGCCAGCAGCCGTGCCGGGGCCGGTGGTTTTGGTACGCAGTATTTT
clone_size: NA; j_call: TRBJ2-1; d_call: TRBD2; v_call: TRBV18; cdr3_aa: CASSPPASGSLGDEQFF; cdr3_nt: TGTGCCAGCTCACCGCCGGCTAGCGGGAGTCTAGGCGATGAGCAGTTCTTC
clone_size: once; j_call: TRBJ2-7; d_call: TRBD1; v_call: TRBV7-3; cdr3_aa: CASSPWDRAFFYEQYF; cdr3_nt: TGTGCCAGCAGCCCGTGGGACAGGGCGTTCTTCTACGAGCAGTACTTC
clone_size: NA; j_call: TRBJ1-1; d_call: NA; v_call: TRBV7-9; cdr3_aa: CASNPKGRLNTEAFF; cdr3_nt: TGTGCCAGCAATCCGAAGGGACGCCTGAACACTGAAGCTTTCTTT
clone_size: NA; j_call: TRBJ1-1; d_call: NA; v_call: TRBV5-1; cdr3_aa: CASSLIVEGDTEAFF; cdr3_nt: TGCGCCAGCAGCTTGATAGTGGAGGGGGACACTGAAGCTTTCTTT
clone_size: NA; j_call: TRBJ2-6; d_call: NA; v_call: TRBV19; cdr3_aa: CASSMGTTGSEANVLTF; cdr3_nt: TGTGCCAGTAGTATGGGAACCACAGGGTCTGAGGCCAACGTCCTGACTTTC
clone_size: NA; j_call: TRBJ2-2; d_call: NA; v_call: TRBV11-3; cdr3_aa: CASSPPNTGELFF; cdr3_nt: TGTGCCAGCAGCCCCCCGAACACCGGGGAGCTGTTTTTT
clone_size: NA; j_call: TRBJ1-2; d_call: NA; v_call: TRBV6-5; cdr3_aa: CASSFSGSNYGYTF; cdr3_nt: TGTGCCAGCAGCTTTTCAGGGTCTAACTATGGCTACACCTTC
clone_size: NA; j_call: TRBJ1-2; d_call: NA; v_call: TRBV28; cdr3_aa: CASSLGEGGYTF; cdr3_nt: TGTGCCAGCAGTTTAGGGGAGGGTGGCTACACCTTC
clone_size: NA; j_call: TRBJ1-1; d_call: NA; v_call: TRBV19; cdr3_aa: CASRPRRNKRGQIGTAFF; cdr3_nt: TGTGCCAGTCGCCCCCGCAGAAATAAAAGAGGACAGATTGGAACAGCTTTCTTT
clone_size: NA; j_call: TRBJ1-5; d_call: NA; v_call: TRBV4-2; cdr3_aa: CASSQGYRQDQPQHF; cdr3_nt: TGTGCCAGCAGCCAAGGTTACAGACAGGACCAGCCCCAGCATTTT
clone_size: NA; j_call: TRBJ2-6; d_call: NA; v_call: TRBV15; cdr3_aa: CATSINSRGRGANVLTF; cdr3_nt: TGTGCCACCAGCATCAATTCCAGGGGAAGAGGGGCCAACGTCCTGACTTTC
clone_size: once; j_call: TRBJ1-2; d_call: TRBD1; v_call: TRBV7-9; cdr3_aa: CASSFSLSGTAYGYTF; cdr3_nt: TGTGCCAGCAGCTTTAGTCTTTCCGGGACAGCCTATGGCTACACCTTC
clone_size: once; j_call: TRBJ1-3; d_call: TRBD1; v_call: TRBV9; cdr3_aa: CASSVTGAYSGNTIYF; cdr3_nt: TGTGCCAGCAGCGTCACAGGGGCGTACTCTGGAAACACCATATATTTT
clone_size: NA; j_call: TRBJ2-7; d_call: TRBD1; v_call: TRBV25-1; cdr3_aa: CASSPGQGRHEQYF; cdr3_nt: TGTGCCAGCAGCCCCGGACAGGGTCGGCACGAGCAGTACTTC
clone_size: NA; j_call: TRBJ1-2; d_call: NA; v_call: TRBV5-1; cdr3_aa: CASSLGTGYGYTF; cdr3_nt: TGCGCCAGCAGCTTGGGGACGGGCTATGGCTACACCTTC
clone_size: NA; j_call: TRBJ2-7; d_call: TRBD2; v_call: TRBV7-9; cdr3_aa: CASSFGLAGSEQYF; cdr3_nt: TGTGCCAGCAGCTTCGGACTAGCGGGAAGCGAGCAGTACTTC